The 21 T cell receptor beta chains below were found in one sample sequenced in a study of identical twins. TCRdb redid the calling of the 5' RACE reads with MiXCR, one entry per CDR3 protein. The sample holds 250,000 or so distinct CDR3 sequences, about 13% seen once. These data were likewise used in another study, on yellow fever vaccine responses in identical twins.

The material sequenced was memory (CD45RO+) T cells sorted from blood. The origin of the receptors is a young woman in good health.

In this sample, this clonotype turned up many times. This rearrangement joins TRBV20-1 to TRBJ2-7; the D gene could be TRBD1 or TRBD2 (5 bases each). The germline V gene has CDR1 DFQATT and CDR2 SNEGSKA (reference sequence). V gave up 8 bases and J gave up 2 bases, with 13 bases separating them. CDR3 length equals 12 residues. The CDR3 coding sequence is TGCAGTACAAAATGGGGACCCTACGAGCAGTACTTC. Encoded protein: CSTKWGPYEQYF.

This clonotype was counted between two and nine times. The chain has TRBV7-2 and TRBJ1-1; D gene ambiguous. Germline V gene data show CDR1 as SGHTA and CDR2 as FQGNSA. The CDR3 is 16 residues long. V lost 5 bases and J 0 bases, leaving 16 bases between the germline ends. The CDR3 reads CASSPTPAGLNTEAFF. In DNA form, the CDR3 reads TGTGCCAGCAGCCCAACCCCGGCGGGTTTGAACACTGAAGCTTTCTTT.

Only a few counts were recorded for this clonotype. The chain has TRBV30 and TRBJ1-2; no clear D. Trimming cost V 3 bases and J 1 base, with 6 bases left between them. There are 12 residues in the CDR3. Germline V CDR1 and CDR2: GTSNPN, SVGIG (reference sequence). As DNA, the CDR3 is TGTGCCTGGAGGTTACGTAACTATGGCTACACCTTC. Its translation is CAWRLRNYGYTF.

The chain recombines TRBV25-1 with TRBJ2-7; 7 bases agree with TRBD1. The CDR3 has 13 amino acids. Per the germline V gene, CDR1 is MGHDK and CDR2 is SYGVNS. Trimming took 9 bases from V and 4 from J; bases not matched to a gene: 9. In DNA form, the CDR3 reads TGTGCCAGTACCTCGGGACAGACGTACGAGCAGTACTTC. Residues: CASTSGQTYEQYF.

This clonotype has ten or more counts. The CDR3 DNA reads as TGTGCCAGCAGCCAAGGGGGCCCGGGACTAGGCGCCGATACGCAGTATTTT. Translated, it gives CASSQGGPGLGADTQYF. The chain couples TRBV4-2 to TRBJ2-3; 8 bases are shared with TRBD2. The CDR3 is made up of 17 amino acids. The V and J ends lost 1 base and 6 bases, in that order; junction bases with no gene match: 12. Germline values: CDR1 LGHNA, CDR2 YNFKEQ.

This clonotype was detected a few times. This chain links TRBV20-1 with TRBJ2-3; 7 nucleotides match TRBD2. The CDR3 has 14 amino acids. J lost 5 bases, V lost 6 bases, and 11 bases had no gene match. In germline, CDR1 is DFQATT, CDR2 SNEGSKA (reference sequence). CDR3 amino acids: CSASPGASGDTQYF. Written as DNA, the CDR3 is TGCAGTGCCTCTCCCGGGGCTAGCGGAGATACGCAGTATTTT.

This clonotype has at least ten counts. The CDR3 DNA follows: TGTGCCAGCAGTTTGGCCGCGAACACTGAAGCTTTCTTT. This sequence encodes CASSLAANTEAFF. The chain combines TRBV12-3 or TRBV12-4 with TRBJ1-1; no definite D call. The CDR3 spans 13 residues. V dropped 3 bases and J dropped 1 base, with 6 bases sitting between them.

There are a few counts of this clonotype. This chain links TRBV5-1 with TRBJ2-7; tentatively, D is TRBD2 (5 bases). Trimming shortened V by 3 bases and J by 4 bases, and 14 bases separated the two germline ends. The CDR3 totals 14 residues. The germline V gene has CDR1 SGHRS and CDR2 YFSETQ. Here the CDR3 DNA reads TGCGCCAGCAGCTCCTACGGAGGAGCTTACGAGCAGTACTTC. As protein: CASSSYGGAYEQYF. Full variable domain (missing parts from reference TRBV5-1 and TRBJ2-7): KAGVTQTPRYLIKTRGQQVTLSCSPISGHRSVSWYQQTPGQGLQFLFEYFSETQRNKGNFPGRFSGRQFSNSRSEMNVSTLELGDSALYLCASSSYGGAYEQYFGPGTRLTVT.

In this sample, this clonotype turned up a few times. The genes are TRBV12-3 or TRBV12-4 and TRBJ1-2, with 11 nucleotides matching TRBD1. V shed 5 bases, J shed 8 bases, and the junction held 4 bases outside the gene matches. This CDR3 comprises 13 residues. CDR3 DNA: TGTGCCAGCAGTGGACAGGGGGCGGGCGGCTACACCTTC. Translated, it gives CASSGQGAGGYTF.

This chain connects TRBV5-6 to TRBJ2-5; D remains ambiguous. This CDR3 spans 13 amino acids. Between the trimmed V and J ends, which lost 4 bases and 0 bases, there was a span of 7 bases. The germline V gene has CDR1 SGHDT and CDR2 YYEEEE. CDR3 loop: CASSDVNQETQYF. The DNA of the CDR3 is TGTGCCAGCAGCGACGTCAACCAAGAGACCCAGTACTTC.

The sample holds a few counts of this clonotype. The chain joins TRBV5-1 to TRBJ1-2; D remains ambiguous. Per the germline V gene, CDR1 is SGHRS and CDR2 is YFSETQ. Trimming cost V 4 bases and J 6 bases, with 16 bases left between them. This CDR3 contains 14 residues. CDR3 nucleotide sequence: TGCGCCAGCAGCCCGGCTGGGTTAGGGAATGGCTACACCTTC. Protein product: CASSPAGLGNGYTF.

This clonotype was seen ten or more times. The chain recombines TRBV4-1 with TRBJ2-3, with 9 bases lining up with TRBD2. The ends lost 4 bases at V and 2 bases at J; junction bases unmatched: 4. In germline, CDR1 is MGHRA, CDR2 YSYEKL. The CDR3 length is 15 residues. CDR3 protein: CASSPSSGTTDTQYF. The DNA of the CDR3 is TGCGCCAGCAGCCCATCTAGCGGGACCACAGATACGCAGTATTTT.

The DNA for the CDR3 is TGCAGTGCCCCTGGACAGGGTAGCAATCAGCCCCAGCATTTT. Its protein product is CSAPGQGSNQPQHF. The rearrangement joins TRBV20-1 to TRBJ1-5; 8 positions match TRBD1. V shed 6 bases, J shed 0 bases, and the junction held 4 bases outside the gene matches. The CDR3 runs to 14 residues. CDR1 and CDR2 (germline): DFQATT, SNEGSKA (reference sequence).

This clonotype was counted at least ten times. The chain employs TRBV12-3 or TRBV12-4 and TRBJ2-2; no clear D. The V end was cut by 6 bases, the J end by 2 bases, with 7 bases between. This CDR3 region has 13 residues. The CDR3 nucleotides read TGTGCCAGCAGCAAAATAAACACCGGGGAGCTGTTTTTT. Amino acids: CASSKINTGELFF.

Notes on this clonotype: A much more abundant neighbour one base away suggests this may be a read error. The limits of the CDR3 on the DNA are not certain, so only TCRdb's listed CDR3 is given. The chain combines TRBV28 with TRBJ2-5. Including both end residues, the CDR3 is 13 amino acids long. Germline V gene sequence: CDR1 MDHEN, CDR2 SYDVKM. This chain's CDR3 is CASSFVGKGTKYF.

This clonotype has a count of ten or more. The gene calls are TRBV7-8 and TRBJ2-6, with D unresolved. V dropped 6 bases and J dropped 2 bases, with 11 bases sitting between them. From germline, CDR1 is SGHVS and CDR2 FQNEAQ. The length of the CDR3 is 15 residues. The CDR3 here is CASRYKGAGANVLTF. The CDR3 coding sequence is TGTGCCAGCAGGTATAAAGGTGCTGGGGCCAACGTCCTGACTTTC.

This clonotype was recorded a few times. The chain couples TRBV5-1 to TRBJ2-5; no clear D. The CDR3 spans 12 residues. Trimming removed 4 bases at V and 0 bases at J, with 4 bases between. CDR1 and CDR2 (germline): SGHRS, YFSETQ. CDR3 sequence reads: CASSENQETQYF. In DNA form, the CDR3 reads TGCGCCAGCAGCGAAAACCAAGAGACCCAGTACTTC. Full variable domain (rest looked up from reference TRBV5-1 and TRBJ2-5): KAGVTQTPRYLIKTRGQQVTLSCSPISGHRSVSWYQQTPGQGLQFLFEYFSETQRNKGNFPGRFSGRQFSNSRSEMNVSTLELGDSALYLCASSENQETQYFGPGTRLLVL.

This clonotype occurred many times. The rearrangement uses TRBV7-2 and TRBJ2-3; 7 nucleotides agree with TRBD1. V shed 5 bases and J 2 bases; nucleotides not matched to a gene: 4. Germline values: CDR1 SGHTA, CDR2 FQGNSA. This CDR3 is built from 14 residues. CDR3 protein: CASSPGQTTDTQYF. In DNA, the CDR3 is TGTGCCAGCAGCCCGGGACAGACCACAGATACGCAGTATTTT.

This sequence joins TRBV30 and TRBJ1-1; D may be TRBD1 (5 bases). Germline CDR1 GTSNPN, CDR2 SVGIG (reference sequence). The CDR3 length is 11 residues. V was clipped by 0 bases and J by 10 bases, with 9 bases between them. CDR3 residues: CAWSVRGLAFF. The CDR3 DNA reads TGTGCCTGGAGTGTCCGGGGCTTAGCTTTCTTT.

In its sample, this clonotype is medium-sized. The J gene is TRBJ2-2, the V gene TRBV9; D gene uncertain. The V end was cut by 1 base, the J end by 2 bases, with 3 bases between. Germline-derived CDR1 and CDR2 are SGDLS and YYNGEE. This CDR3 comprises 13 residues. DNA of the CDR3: TGTGCCAGCAGCGTATTTAACACCGGGGAGCTGTTTTTT. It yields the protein CASSVFNTGELFF.

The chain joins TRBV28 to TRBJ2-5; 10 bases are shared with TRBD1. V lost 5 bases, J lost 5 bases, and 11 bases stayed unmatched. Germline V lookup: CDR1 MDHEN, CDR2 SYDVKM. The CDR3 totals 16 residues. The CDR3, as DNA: TGTGCCAGCAGTCAACCCCTCGGACAGGGGGGTGAGACCCAGTACTTC. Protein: CASSQPLGQGGETQYF.